Given below is one T cell receptor beta chain in context. The sample holds many counts of this clone. This clone's antigen is unknown. Base qualities are not recorded, but no much larger clone differs from it by a single base. This sample stems from a study of metastatic and nonmetastatic thyroid tumors (dated by TCRdb to about 2020). For the study in its entirety: Repertoires were compared across peripheral blood and tumor or nodule tissue samples from malignant and benign thyroid patients.

Libraries came from PCR. Instrument used: Illumina HiSeq 4000. The TCR beta-chain CDR3 region of each patient was profiled by high-throughput sequencing. The original methods were these. CDR3 differences across clinicopathological groups were used to build a classifier for discriminating distant-metastatic papillary thyroid cancer patients. To measure repertoire diversity the researchers used the Shannon index, while the Morisita-Horn index served to gauge how similar the tumor and blood repertoires were. The public reads were quality trimmed at Q25 with fastp and then assembled into clones with MiXCR by TCRdb, keeping productive beta chains. Clone size and V and J calls follow TCRdb, not the original study. The sample profile shows about 23,000 clones; roughly 22% of them were found once. Of the sample, 25% to 30% is held by the ten largest clones. CDR1 SGHRS and CDR2 YFSETQ were looked up in the germline V gene. Trimming costs V 6 bases and J 6 bases, and their ends lie 9 bases apart. Including the terminal cysteine and phenylalanine, the CDR3 comprises 11 residues. Of the read, only the CDR3 DNA is kept; its 33 bases are in frame from base 1.

General findings and caveats noted by the study authors: In both blood and tumor samples, TCR beta diversity was reported to be significantly higher in malignant tumors than in benign nodules.

No treatment had been received by any patient before thyroid surgery. Using T-cell receptor beta sequencing, the researchers looked back retrospectively at clinical samples from patients, gathered between the early 2010s and the late 2010s. The specimen sequenced was blood. The chain is assembled from TRBV5-1 and TRBJ1-1; the D gene remains uncertain. The receptor was isolated from a female donor with papillary thyroid cancer or a benign thyroid nodule (not recorded which). Some clones in this sample may be carry-over from other donors' samples. For the CDR3, the sequence is CASTGDAEAFF. The sequenced DNA: TGCGCCAGCACGGGTGACGCTGAAGCTTTCTTT.